The 18 T cell receptor beta chains listed next were all sequenced from one sample in a study of blood T cell repertoires in COVID-19. Sequencing used immunoSEQ multiplex PCR; TCRdb keeps in-frame clones, though not all of them. The repertoire has approximately 240,000 clones, around 82% of them found once; the top ten carry 4.9%. What was sequenced was peripheral blood. The receptors come from a woman aged 80 or over with active or convalescent COVID-19.

In nucleotides, the CDR3 is TGTGCCAGCAGCGTAGTAGCGGGGGTCTACGGGACAGATACGCAGTATTTT. This encodes CASSVVAGVYGTDTQYF. V usage is TRBV9 and J usage is TRBJ2-3; 9 bases match TRBD2. The V and J ends lost 0 bases and 3 bases, in that order; junction bases with no gene match: 8. Germline V gene lookup returns CDR1 SGDLS and CDR2 YYNGEE. The CDR3 has 17 residues. The variable domain in full, with the rest retrieved from reference TRBV9 and TRBJ2-3, is DSGVTQTPKHLITATGQRVTLRCSPRSGDLSVYWYQQSLDQGLQFLIQYYNGEERAKGNILERFSAQQFPDLHSELNLSSLELGDSALYFCASSVVAGVYGTDTQYFGPGTRLTVL.

This chain joins TRBV10-3 and TRBJ1-5, with 11 positions matching TRBD1. The junction had 4 bases not matched to a gene; V was cut back by 3 bases and J by 9 bases. The CDR3 has 14 residues. The germline gives CDR1 ENHRY, CDR2 SYGVKD. The CDR3 protein is CAISERTGGWPQHF. The CDR3 DNA is TGTGCCATCAGTGAACGGACAGGGGGCTGGCCCCAGCATTTT.

A few counts support this clone. V is TRBV14 and J is TRBJ2-3; 10 bases line up with TRBD2. This CDR3 is built from 17 residues. The V gene's germline CDR1 is SGHDN and CDR2 FVKESK. V shed 3 bases and J 4 bases; nucleotides not matched to a gene: 10. The CDR3 spells CASSHLDVAGGADTQYF. CDR3 coding DNA: TGTGCCAGCAGCCATCTAGACGTAGCGGGAGGAGCAGATACGCAGTATTTT.

V gene TRBV7-8 combines with J gene TRBJ1-1, with D maybe TRBD1 (5 bases). Germline CDR1 and CDR2: SGHVS and FQNEAQ. The CDR3 has 15 amino acids. V was pared by 5 bases and J by 4 bases, with 17 bases between. The CDR3 here is CASSPGDRGTTEAFF. CDR3 coding DNA: TGTGCCAGCAGCCCGGGGGATCGGGGGACCACTGAAGCTTTCTTT.

The chain recombines TRBV28 with TRBJ2-2; 8 positions agree with TRBD1. V lost 4 bases and J lost 3; bases outside the gene matches: 10. The CDR3 is 17 residues long. Per germline, CDR1 MDHEN and CDR2 SYDVKM. This CDR3 is CASSSQQGETYTGELFF. The DNA of the CDR3 is TGTGCCAGCAGTTCGCAACAGGGGGAGACGTACACCGGGGAGCTGTTTTTT. The whole variable domain, remainder taken from reference TRBV28 and TRBJ2-2, is DVKVTQSSRYLVKRTGEKVFLECVQDMDHENMFWYRQDPGLGLRLIYFSYDVKMKEKGDIPEGYSVSREKKERFSLILESASTNQTSMYLCASSSQQGETYTGELFFGEGSRLTVL.

This chain links TRBV15 with TRBJ2-3; no clear D gene. CDR3 size: 12 residues. Germline V gene data show CDR1 as LNHNV and CDR2 as YYDKDF (reference sequence). Trimming pared 5 bases from V and 6 bases from J, leaving 9 bases between. CDR3 protein: CATSPFGDTQYF. The CDR3 DNA is TGTGCCACCAGCCCATTCGGGGATACGCAGTATTTT.

The chain employs TRBV19 and TRBJ2-7; perhaps TRBD1 as D (5 bases). The germline V gene encodes CDR1 LNHDA and CDR2 SQIVND (reference sequence). This CDR3 is built from 15 residues. The V and J ends lost 5 bases and 7 bases respectively, with 21 bases between them. The CDR3 reads CASSFRDTGVWEQYF. In DNA, the CDR3 is TGTGCCAGTAGTTTCCGCGACACAGGAGTATGGGAGCAGTACTTC.

V gene TRBV2 combines with J gene TRBJ2-1; D is perhaps TRBD1 (5 bases). The CDR3 length is 20 residues. Trimming took 1 base from V and 1 from J, leaving 23 bases between them. CDR1 is SNHLY, CDR2 FYNNEI, per germline. The CDR3 here is CASSEGWGPGRKSSYNEQFF. The CDR3 DNA reads as TGTGCCAGCAGTGAAGGATGGGGCCCAGGGCGTAAATCTTCCTACAATGAGCAGTTCTTC.

The chain recombines TRBV30 with TRBJ1-5, with 7 bases lining up with TRBD1. The trim removed 4 bases at V and 0 bases at J, leaving 6 bases unmatched. The CDR3 covers 15 residues. The germline CDR1 and CDR2 sequences are GTSNPN and SVGIG (reference sequence). The CDR3 nucleotides read TGTGCCTGGACCACGGGACAGTTTAGCAATCAGCCCCAGCATTTT. Encoded protein: CAWTTGQFSNQPQHF.

J is TRBJ1-6 and V is TRBV5-6; D unclear. The CDR3 contains 14 residues. The germline gives CDR1 SGHDT, CDR2 YYEEEE. Trimming removed 1 base from V and 5 bases from J, with 7 bases in between. CDR3 in DNA: TGTGCCAGCAGCTTGCCCGGGAATAATTCACCCCTCCACTTT. Protein sequence: CASSLPGNNSPLHF.

The rearrangement joins TRBV4-1 to TRBJ2-5; weak D call: TRBD1 (5 bases). The V and J ends lost 5 bases and 1 base respectively, with 20 bases between them. The CDR3 runs to 17 residues. CDR1 and CDR2 (germline): MGHRA, YSYEKL. Written as DNA, the CDR3 is TGCGCCAGCAGCGTTACCGGGCCTAGGGGCGCCCAAGAGACCCAGTACTTC. It translates to CASSVTGPRGAQETQYF.

Here the CDR3 reads CASSSLSQPQHF. CDR3 coding DNA: TGTGCCAGCAGTTCCTTGTCTCAGCCCCAGCATTTT. The genes are TRBV28 and TRBJ1-5; no clear D gene. Deletions cut 4 bases from V and 6 bases from J, with 7 bases between. The CDR3 runs to 12 residues. The germline gives CDR1 MDHEN, CDR2 SYDVKM.

The gene calls are TRBV15 and TRBJ1-1; D not resolved. Trimming took off 3 bases at V and 6 bases at J, with 20 bases between the two ends. The CDR3 contains 16 residues. CDR1 LNHNV and CDR2 YYDKDF come from the germline V gene (reference sequence). This chain's CDR3 is CATSSYLTPQSPEAFF. The DNA for the CDR3 is TGTGCCACCAGCAGCTATCTCACGCCGCAATCCCCTGAAGCTTTCTTT.

The V gene is TRBV7-8, the J gene TRBJ2-7; 8 bases line up with TRBD1. J lost 5 bases, V lost 1 base, and 7 bases had no gene match. There are 15 residues in the CDR3. Germline V CDR1 and CDR2: SGHVS, FQNEAQ. CDR3 in amino acids: CASSLGGTGVNEQYF. The CDR3 DNA reads TGTGCCAGCAGCTTAGGGGGGACAGGAGTGAACGAGCAGTACTTC.

The chain carries TRBV19 and TRBJ2-1, with a tentative D call TRBD2 (6 bases). This CDR3 contains 14 residues. V was pared by 1 base and J by 9 bases, with 13 bases between. In germline, CDR1 is LNHDA, CDR2 SQIVND (reference sequence). The CDR3 DNA reads TGTGCCAGTAGTATAGGCGGAGGGTACGGTGAGCAGTTCTTC. This encodes CASSIGGGYGEQFF.

This chain uses TRBV2 with TRBJ2-7; TRBD2 aligns across 10 bases. The CDR3 totals 17 residues. The germline gives CDR1 SNHLY, CDR2 FYNNEI. V shed 6 bases and J 4 bases; nucleotides not matched to a gene: 15. CDR3 bases: TGTGCCAGCAGGCTAGCGGGAGCCCCCTTAGGAGAGTACGAGCAGTACTTC. This encodes CASRLAGAPLGEYEQYF.

The CDR3 reads CASSSGYLGQFF. CDR3 nucleotides: TGTGCCAGCAGTTCCGGTTATCTAGGGCAGTTCTTC. The chain employs TRBV28 and TRBJ2-1; D unclear. The germline V and J ends were trimmed by 4 bases and 12 bases, with 13 bases remaining between them. Germline-derived CDR1 and CDR2 are MDHEN and SYDVKM. This CDR3 region has 12 residues.

The chain links TRBV10-3 to TRBJ2-3; TRBD1 agrees at 9 bases. Germline-derived CDR1 and CDR2 are ENHRY and SYGVKD. V trimming: 4 bases; J trimming: 5 bases; junction bases outside the gene matches: 7. The CDR3 is made up of 15 amino acids. The DNA of the CDR3 is TGTGCCATCAGTGTGGGGGACAGGGACGGAGATACGCAGTATTTT. Its translation is CAISVGDRDGDTQYF.